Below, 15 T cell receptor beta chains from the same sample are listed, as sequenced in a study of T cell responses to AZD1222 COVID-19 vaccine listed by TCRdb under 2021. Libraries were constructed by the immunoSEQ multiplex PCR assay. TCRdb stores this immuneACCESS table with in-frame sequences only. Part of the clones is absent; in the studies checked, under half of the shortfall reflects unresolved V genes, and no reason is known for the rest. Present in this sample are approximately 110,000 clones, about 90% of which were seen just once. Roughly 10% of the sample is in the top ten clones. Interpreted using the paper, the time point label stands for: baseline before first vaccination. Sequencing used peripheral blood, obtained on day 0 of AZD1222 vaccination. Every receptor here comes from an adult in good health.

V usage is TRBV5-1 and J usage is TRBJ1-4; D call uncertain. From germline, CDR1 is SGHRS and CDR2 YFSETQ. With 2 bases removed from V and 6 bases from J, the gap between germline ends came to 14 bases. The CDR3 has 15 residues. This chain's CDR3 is CASSFGRHLDEKLFF. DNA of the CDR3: TGCGCCAGCAGCTTCGGACGCCACCTAGATGAAAAACTGTTTTTT.

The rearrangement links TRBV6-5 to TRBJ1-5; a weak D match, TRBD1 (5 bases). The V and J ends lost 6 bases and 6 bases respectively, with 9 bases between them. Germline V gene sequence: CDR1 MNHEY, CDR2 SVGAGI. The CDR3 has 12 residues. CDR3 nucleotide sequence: TGTGCCAGCAGGTGGGGGGGTCAGCCCCAGCATTTT. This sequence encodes CASRWGGQPQHF.

This CDR3 is CASSLSGQPANYGYTF. As DNA, the CDR3 is TGTGCCAGCAGCCTCTCGGGACAGCCAGCTAACTATGGCTACACCTTC. The rearrangement uses TRBV7-8 and TRBJ1-2; 7 bases map to TRBD1. CDR1 is SGHVS, CDR2 FQNEAQ, per germline. CDR3 length: 16 residues. The V segment lost 5 bases and the J segment 0 bases; nucleotides outside the gene matches: 9.

CDR3 protein: CSASRPSTDTQYF. CDR3 nucleotide sequence: TGCAGTGCTAGTCGGCCGAGCACAGATACGCAGTATTTT. The genes are TRBV20-1 and TRBJ2-3; D gene uncertain. The CDR3 has 13 residues. V shed 3 bases and J shed 0 bases, with 7 bases lying between them. Germline V CDR1 and CDR2: DFQATT, SNEGSKA (reference sequence).

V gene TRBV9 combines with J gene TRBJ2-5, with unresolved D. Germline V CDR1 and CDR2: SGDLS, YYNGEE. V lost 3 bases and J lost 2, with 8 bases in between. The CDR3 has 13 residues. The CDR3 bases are TGTGCCAGCAGCGCTTCAGTACAAGAGACCCAGTACTTC. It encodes CASSASVQETQYF.

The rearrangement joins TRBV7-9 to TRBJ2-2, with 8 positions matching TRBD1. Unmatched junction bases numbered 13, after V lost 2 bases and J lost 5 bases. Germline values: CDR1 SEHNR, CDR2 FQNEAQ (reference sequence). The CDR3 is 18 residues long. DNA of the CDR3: TGTGCCAGCAGCTTAAATAGGTACAGGGGGAAATGGACCGGGGAGCTGTTTTTT. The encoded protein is CASSLNRYRGKWTGELFF.

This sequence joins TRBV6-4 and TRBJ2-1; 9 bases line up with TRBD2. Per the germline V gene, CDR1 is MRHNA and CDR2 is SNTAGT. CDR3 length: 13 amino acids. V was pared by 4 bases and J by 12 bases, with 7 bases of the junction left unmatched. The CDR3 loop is CASSVGLAGRQFF. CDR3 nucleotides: TGTGCCAGCAGTGTAGGGCTAGCGGGGCGGCAGTTCTTC.

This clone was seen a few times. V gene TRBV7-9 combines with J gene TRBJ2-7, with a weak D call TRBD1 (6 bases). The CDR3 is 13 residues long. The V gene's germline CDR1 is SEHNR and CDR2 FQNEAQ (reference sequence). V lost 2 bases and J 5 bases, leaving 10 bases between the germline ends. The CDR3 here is CASSLSGVDEQYF. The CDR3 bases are TGTGCCAGCAGCTTATCAGGGGTGGACGAGCAGTACTTC.

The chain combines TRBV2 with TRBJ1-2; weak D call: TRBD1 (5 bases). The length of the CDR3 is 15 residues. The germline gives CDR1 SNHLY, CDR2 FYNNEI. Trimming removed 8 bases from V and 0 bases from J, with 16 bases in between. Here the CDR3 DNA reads TGTGCCAGCCGGCGACAGTGGCGGACTAACTATGGCTACACCTTC. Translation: CASRRQWRTNYGYTF. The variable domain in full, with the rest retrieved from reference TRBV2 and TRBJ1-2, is EPEVTQTPSHQVTQMGQEVILRCVPISNHLYFYWYRQILGQKVEFLVSFYNNEISEKSEIFDDQFSVERPDGSNFTLKIRSTKLEDSAMYFCASRRQWRTNYGYTFGSGTRLTVV.

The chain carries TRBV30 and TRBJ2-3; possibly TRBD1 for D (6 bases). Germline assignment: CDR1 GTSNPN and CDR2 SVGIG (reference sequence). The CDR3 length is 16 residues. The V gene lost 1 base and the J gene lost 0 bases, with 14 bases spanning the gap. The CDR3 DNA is TGTGCCTGGAGTGGCCAGGGGACCAGAAGCACAGATACGCAGTATTTT. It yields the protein CAWSGQGTRSTDTQYF.

CDR3 in DNA: TGTGCCAGCAGCTTAGGTGGTTCCCCAGATACGCAGTATTTT. Protein sequence: CASSLGGSPDTQYF. The chain couples TRBV7-9 to TRBJ2-3; D is ambiguous. The CDR3 consists of 14 residues. The V and J ends lost 1 base and 4 bases respectively, with 9 bases between them. CDR1 is SEHNR and CDR2 is FQNEAQ in the germline V gene (reference sequence).

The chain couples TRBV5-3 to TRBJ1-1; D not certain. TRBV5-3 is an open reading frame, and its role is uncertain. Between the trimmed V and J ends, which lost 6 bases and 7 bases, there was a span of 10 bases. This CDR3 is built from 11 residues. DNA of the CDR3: TGTGCCAGAAACGCCAAGGGTGAAGCTTTCTTT. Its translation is CARNAKGEAFF.

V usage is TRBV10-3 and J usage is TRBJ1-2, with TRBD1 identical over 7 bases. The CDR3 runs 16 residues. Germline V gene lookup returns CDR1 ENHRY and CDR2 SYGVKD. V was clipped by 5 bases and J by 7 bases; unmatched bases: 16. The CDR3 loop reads CAISPAARQGTAGYTF. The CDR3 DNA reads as TGTGCCATCAGTCCAGCCGCGAGACAGGGTACGGCTGGCTACACCTTC.

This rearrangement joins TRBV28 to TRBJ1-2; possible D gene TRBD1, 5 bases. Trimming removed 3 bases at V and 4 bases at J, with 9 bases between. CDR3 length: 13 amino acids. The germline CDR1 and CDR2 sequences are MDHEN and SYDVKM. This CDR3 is CASSFRGGYGYTF. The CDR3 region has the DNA TGTGCCAGCAGTTTTAGGGGCGGCTATGGCTACACCTTC.

This CDR3 reads CASSQGPANGELFF. The CDR3 DNA is TGCGCCAGCAGCCAAGGTCCCGCCAACGGGGAGCTGTTTTTT. V is TRBV4-3 and J is TRBJ2-2; D not certain. The V end lost 1 base, the J end lost 7 bases, and 10 bases lay between the germline ends. The germline CDR1 and CDR2 sequences are LGHNA and YSLEER. The CDR3 has 14 residues.